This T cell receptor beta chain was captured in a study of pediatric ulcerative colitis (dated by TCRdb to the late 2010s). A note on the overall study: Pancolitis was present in roughly seven ulcerative colitis patients and left-sided colitis in two, and histology consistent with ulcerative colitis was found in all of these patients. By Pediatric Ulcerative Colitis Activity Index, mild disease was classified in a couple of patients, moderate disease in four and acute severe colitis in three. From nine newly diagnosed, treatment-naive pediatric ulcerative colitis patients and a handful of non-IBD control children, paired blood and rectal samples were collected. On the study overall, not on this receptor specifically: Two rectal CDR3 clonotypes turned up in every ulcerative colitis patient but in none of the controls. Features of the rectal repertoire distinguished controls, mild-moderate colitis patients and acute severe colitis patients, and in acute severe colitis rectal diversity was lower because of clonal expansions. Compared with controls, ulcerative colitis patients showed significantly higher autologous blood-rectal clonal overlap, a finding that suggests increased T cell trafficking to inflamed tissue. For technical reasons, blood samples from a couple of patients gave substantially fewer templates, and these samples were excluded from the blood-rectal overlap analysis. The healthy control group was small, consisting of only four individuals. Blood-derived T cells may have been included in rectal pinch biopsies, especially in patients with overt colitis. Because repertoires came from total lymphocyte DNA, patterns in rare subsets such as regulatory T cells may not be reflected.

One to two pinch biopsies were taken from the rectum for research during colonoscopy. Before the diagnostic colonoscopy, none of the ulcerative colitis patients had been given any immunosuppressive medication. Before DNA isolation, rectal biopsies were subjected to proteinase K digestion. The Wizard kit (Promega) was used to extract genomic DNA from the blood and intestinal samples. Relative to germline, V is missing 4 bases and J is missing 6 bases, with 3 bases of the junction outside any gene match. Its CDR3 holds 13 amino acids, cysteine through phenylalanine. Only the CDR3 DNA stays, 39 bases, in frame from base 1. CDR1 and CDR2 were assigned from the germline V gene as SGHRS and YFSETQ. Using the immunoSEQ TRB Survey service, rearranged CDR3 beta regions were amplified from genomic DNA with multiplex V and J primers. Survey-level sequencing depth of up to 500,000 reads per sample was used to keep depth equal across samples. The libraries were purified and pooled, then sequenced using Illumina technology. The study's own analysis went as follows. Productive clonality, sample overlap, pairwise scatters, CDR3 beta length, V/D/J gene usage and productiveness were assessed with immunoSEQ online tools. Calculated diversity was defined as the number of unique rearrangements divided by total templates, multiplied by 100, and Shannon and Simpson indices were computed as well. Principal component analysis was performed on Z-score normalized data with the R prcomp function and the ggbiplot package. Blood-rectal clonal overlap within each subject was quantified with Morisita's index. TCRdb limited this immuneACCESS table to in-frame rearrangements with V and J called. A share of clones is missing; checked studies link under half to unresolved V genes, and the rest is unexplained. The DNA was the basis for D and trimming; V, J and clone size are from that table. This sample is represented by some 37,000 clones; around 78% of them were singletons. Around 0.74% of the sample belongs to the ten largest clones.

To note about this clone: Its antigen remains undetermined. No much larger clone exists at a distance of one base, and base qualities are not known. Other DNA sequences in the sample encode the same CDR3.

Sequenced sample: gut tissue. The source of this sequence is a boy younger than 18 with moderate ulcerative colitis. The sequence is built from TRBV5-1 and TRBJ1-4, and TRBD1 aligns with 7 junction nucleotides. The sequence in DNA is TGCGCCAGCAGCCGGGACAGAGATGAAAAACTGTTTTTT. Translated, it reads CASSRDRDEKLFF.